These T cell receptor beta chains were read from a single sample in a study of T cells in Graves' hyperthyroidism and ophthalmopathy. TCRdb reanalysed the multiplex PCR reads using MiXCR and keeps one entry per CDR3 protein. The table has approximately 690,000 distinct CDR3 sequences, about 15% seen once. Sequencing was done on a sample of blood. Receptor source: a woman in her fifties or sixties with Graves' ophthalmopathy. Both conserved end residues are part of each CDR3. Fields, in order: D gene, V gene, clone size, J gene, CDR3 protein, CDR3 DNA. The D gene is left open where the match is weak. Clone size is given for some rows only: seen once, a few or many times, or a class if the clone is expanded.

D gene: TRBD1; V gene: TRBV30; clone size: .; J gene: TRBJ1-2; CDR3 protein: CAWMTGATYGYTF; CDR3 DNA: TGTGCCTGGATGACAGGGGCGACCTATGGCTACACCTTC
D gene: .; V gene: TRBV20-1; clone size: .; J gene: TRBJ2-4; CDR3 protein: CSALPLIGENIQYF; CDR3 DNA: TGCAGTGCTCTGCCCCTTATAGGGGAAAACATTCAGTACTTC
D gene: .; V gene: TRBV4-3; clone size: many; J gene: TRBJ1-5; CDR3 protein: CASSQDGNQPQHF; CDR3 DNA: TGTGCCAGCAGCCAAGATGGCAATCAGCCCCAGCATTTT
D gene: .; V gene: TRBV5-1; clone size: few; J gene: TRBJ1-6; CDR3 protein: CASRDRENSPLHF; CDR3 DNA: TGCGCCAGCAGAGACAGAGAGAATTCACCCCTCCACTTT
D gene: .; V gene: TRBV3-1; clone size: many; J gene: TRBJ2-1; CDR3 protein: CASSQGLLSYNEQFF; CDR3 DNA: TGTGCCAGCAGCCAAGGTCTTCTATCCTACAATGAGCAGTTCTTC
D gene: .; V gene: TRBV19; clone size: few; J gene: TRBJ2-7; CDR3 protein: CASSFPGASYEQYF; CDR3 DNA: TGTGCCAGTAGTTTCCCGGGAGCCTCCTACGAGCAGTACTTC
D gene: .; V gene: TRBV18; clone size: many; J gene: TRBJ1-5; CDR3 protein: CASSQKGTFNQPQHF; CDR3 DNA: TGTGCCAGCTCCCAAAAAGGGACATTCAATCAGCCCCAGCATTTT
D gene: TRBD2; V gene: TRBV7-6; clone size: .; J gene: TRBJ2-1; CDR3 protein: CASSLELAGPRFNNEQFF; CDR3 DNA: TGTGCCAGCAGCTTAGAACTAGCGGGGCCTCGCTTCAACAATGAGCAGTTCTTC
D gene: .; V gene: TRBV10-3; clone size: few; J gene: TRBJ2-7; CDR3 protein: CAISDDQGLYEQYF; CDR3 DNA: TGTGCCATCAGTGACGACCAGGGACTCTACGAGCAGTACTTC
D gene: .; V gene: TRBV12-3/TRBV12-4; clone size: many; J gene: TRBJ2-1; CDR3 protein: CASSLYSPGVWDNEQFF; CDR3 DNA: TGTGCCAGCAGTTTGTATAGTCCGGGAGTTTGGGACAATGAGCAGTTCTTC
D gene: TRBD2; V gene: TRBV10-3; clone size: few; J gene: TRBJ2-3; CDR3 protein: CAIRRSGNSPDTQYF; CDR3 DNA: TGTGCCATCAGACGTAGCGGGAATAGCCCAGATACGCAGTATTTT
D gene: TRBD1; V gene: TRBV27; clone size: few; J gene: TRBJ1-2; CDR3 protein: CASRMTGVPNYGYTF; CDR3 DNA: TGTGCCAGCAGAATGACAGGGGTACCTAACTATGGCTACACCTTC
D gene: .; V gene: TRBV7-2; clone size: many; J gene: TRBJ1-1; CDR3 protein: CASSSNMNTEAFF; CDR3 DNA: TGTGCCAGCAGCTCGAACATGAACACTGAAGCTTTCTTT
D gene: .; V gene: TRBV7-9; clone size: many; J gene: TRBJ1-1; CDR3 protein: CASSLAGEHTEAFF; CDR3 DNA: TGTGCCAGCAGCTTAGCAGGGGAACACACTGAAGCTTTCTTT
D gene: .; V gene: TRBV7-2; clone size: many; J gene: TRBJ2-7; CDR3 protein: CASSLARTGTYEQYF; CDR3 DNA: TGTGCCAGCAGCTTAGCGAGGACGGGAACCTACGAGCAGTACTTC